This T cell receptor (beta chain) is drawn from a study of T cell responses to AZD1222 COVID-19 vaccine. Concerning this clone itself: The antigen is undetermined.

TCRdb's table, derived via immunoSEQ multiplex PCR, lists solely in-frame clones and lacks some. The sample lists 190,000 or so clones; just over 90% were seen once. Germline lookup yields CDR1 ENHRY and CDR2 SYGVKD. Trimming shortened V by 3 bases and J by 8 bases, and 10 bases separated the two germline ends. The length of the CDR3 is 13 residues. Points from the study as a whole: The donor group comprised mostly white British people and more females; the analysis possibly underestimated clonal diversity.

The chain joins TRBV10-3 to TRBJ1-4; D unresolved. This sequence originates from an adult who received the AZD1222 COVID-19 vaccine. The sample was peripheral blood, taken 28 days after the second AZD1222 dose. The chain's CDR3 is CAISDDLREKLFF. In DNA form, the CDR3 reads TGTGCCATCAGTGACGACCTACGGGAAAAACTGTTTTTT.